This entry lists 22 T cell receptor beta chains sequenced from one sample in a study of graft-versus-host responses after intestinal transplantation. Which antigens these TCRs recognize remains unknown. Profiling relied on immunoSEQ multiplex PCR, and the TCRdb table lists in-frame clones only, not all of them. The data hold tens of thousands of clones, with about 94% observed a single time. Sample: unstimulated CD4+ T cells sorted from spleen or lymph node cells, taken before transplant. These receptors were collected from a human donor who was the organ donor for an intestinal transplant.

CDR3 protein: CASSFRAGRYYNEQFF. For the CDR3, the DNA is TGTGCCAGCAGTTTCCGGGCGGGGAGGTACTACAATGAGCAGTTCTTC. The V gene is TRBV28, the J gene TRBJ2-1, with a weak D call TRBD2 (6 bases). Germline V gene sequence: CDR1 MDHEN, CDR2 SYDVKM. The CDR3 extends over 16 amino acids. Trimming cost V 3 bases and J 3 bases, with 15 bases left between them.

The V and J genes are TRBV4-2 and TRBJ2-2; no clear D. Germline lookup yields CDR1 LGHNA and CDR2 YNFKEQ. The CDR3 extends over 14 amino acids. Trimming cost V 1 base and J 5 bases, with 8 bases left between them. This CDR3 reads CASSQVRRTGELFF. The CDR3 region has the DNA TGTGCCAGCAGCCAAGTTCGGAGAACCGGGGAGCTGTTTTTT.

This chain links TRBV7-2 with TRBJ1-1, with 7 bases identical to TRBD1. The CDR3 totals 13 residues. The V segment lost 5 bases and the J segment 4 bases; nucleotides outside the gene matches: 4. CDR1 SGHTA and CDR2 FQGNSA come from the germline V gene. CDR3 sequence reads: CASSTRQGTEAFF. CDR3 in DNA: TGTGCCAGCAGCACTCGACAGGGCACTGAAGCTTTCTTT.

The chain uses TRBV4-1 and TRBJ2-7; TRBD1 matches 10 bases. The CDR3 extends over 15 amino acids. J gave up 2 bases and V 3 bases, and 4 bases lay outside the gene matches. Per the germline V gene, CDR1 is MGHRA and CDR2 is YSYEKL. The CDR3 reads CASSQRGQGPYEQYF. The CDR3 coding sequence is TGCGCCAGCAGCCAGAGGGGACAGGGGCCCTACGAGCAGTACTTC.

The CDR3 bases are TGTGCCAGCAGCCAACTAGCGGGGGGAACCTACGAGCAGTACTTC. Translating it yields CASSQLAGGTYEQYF. V gene TRBV7-9 combines with J gene TRBJ2-7; 12 positions match TRBD2. The V segment lost 5 bases and the J segment 2 bases; nucleotides outside the gene matches: 4. CDR3 length equals 15 residues. Per germline, CDR1 SEHNR and CDR2 FQNEAQ (reference sequence).

The chain combines TRBV11-1 with TRBJ2-5; D perhaps matches TRBD2 (7 bases). Germline CDR1 SGHAT, CDR2 FQDESV (reference sequence). This CDR3 has 16 amino acids. Trimming shortened V by 7 bases and J by 3 bases, and 21 bases separated the two germline ends. The CDR3 DNA reads TGTGCCAGCACCGACGGAGGGGGGGCACATGAAGAGACCCAGTACTTC. Its protein is CASTDGGGAHEETQYF.

This clone has only one observation. The V gene is TRBV20-1, the J gene TRBJ1-2, with D unresolved. With 3 bases removed from V and 1 base from J, the gap between germline ends came to 3 bases. From germline, CDR1 is DFQATT and CDR2 SNEGSKA (reference sequence). CDR3 size: 11 residues. This CDR3 reads CSASGNYGYTF. The CDR3 DNA reads as TGCAGTGCTAGTGGTAACTATGGCTACACCTTC.

The rearrangement links TRBV28 to TRBJ1-4; D uncertain. The CDR3 is 14 residues long. Trimming took 5 bases from V and 1 from J, leaving 8 bases between them. Germline V gene data show CDR1 as MDHEN and CDR2 as SYDVKM. CDR3 sequence reads: CASSRRRTNEKLFF. In DNA, the CDR3 is TGTGCCAGCAGTAGGAGGCGAACTAATGAAAAACTGTTTTTT.

The V gene is TRBV11-2, the J gene TRBJ2-7; D gene uncertain. The length of the CDR3 is 13 residues. The germline V and J ends were trimmed by 2 bases and 6 bases, with 11 bases remaining between them. Germline CDR1 reads SGHAT; CDR2 reads FQNNGV. CDR3 region: CASSLRLSGEQYF. CDR3 in DNA: TGTGCCAGCAGCTTACGTCTCTCCGGCGAGCAGTACTTC.

The rearrangement uses TRBV5-8 and TRBJ2-7; tentative D call: TRBD1 (6 bases). Germline CDR1 reads SGHTS; CDR2 reads YDEGEE. The CDR3 is 16 residues long. Trimming removed 0 bases from V and 5 bases from J, with 18 bases in between. Here the CDR3 DNA reads TGTGCCAGCAGCTTGGTTGACAGCAGGGGTGACAACGAGCAGTACTTC. Translated: CASSLVDSRGDNEQYF.

This clone was seen only once. Germline and junction disagree at one end, which may indicate a read error. This chain links TRBV19 with TRBJ2-1, with D unresolved. Germline CDR1 is LNHDA and CDR2 is SQIVND (reference sequence). The CDR3 sequence is 11 residues long. The CDR3 DNA reads as TGTGCCAGTAGTATGTTCGAGCGATGGATCTTC. This gives the protein CASSMFERWIF.

The V gene is TRBV9, the J gene TRBJ1-3; a weak D match, TRBD1 (6 bases). V was clipped by 3 bases and J by 3 bases, with 10 bases between them. CDR1 and CDR2 (germline): SGDLS, YYNGEE. The CDR3 has 14 residues. CDR3 in amino acids: CASSGPGVGNTIYF. DNA of the CDR3: TGTGCCAGCAGCGGCCCAGGGGTTGGAAACACCATATATTTT. The variable domain in full, completed from reference TRBV9 and TRBJ1-3, reads DSGVTQTPKHLITATGQRVTLRCSPRSGDLSVYWYQQSLDQGLQFLIQYYNGEERAKGNILERFSAQQFPDLHSELNLSSLELGDSALYFCASSGPGVGNTIYFGEGSWLTVV.

This chain joins TRBV11-2 and TRBJ2-7; possibly TRBD2 for D (5 bases). The CDR3 length is 12 residues. CDR1 and CDR2 from the germline V gene are SGHAT and FQNNGV. The V gene lost 0 bases and the J gene lost 6 bases, with 6 bases spanning the gap. The CDR3 region has the DNA TGTGCCAGCAGCTTAGATCGGGGCGAGCAGTACTTC. This translates into CASSLDRGEQYF.

This sequence joins TRBV10-1 and TRBJ2-2; tentatively, D is TRBD1 (6 bases). Germline CDR1 is WNHNN and CDR2 is SYGVQD (reference sequence). The CDR3 loop spans 15 amino acids. The ends were cut back, 8 bases at V and 5 bases at J, with 18 bases in the middle. The CDR3 sequence is CASSLRGSGTGELFF. The CDR3 DNA reads TGCGCCAGCTCACTCAGGGGTTCTGGGACCGGGGAGCTGTTTTTT.

This chain uses TRBV25-1 with TRBJ2-2, with TRBD1 matching over 7 bases. V dropped 2 bases and J dropped 2; count of bases not matched to a gene: 2. The CDR3 length is 15 residues. The germline V gene encodes CDR1 MGHDK and CDR2 SYGVNS. The CDR3 is CASSEDRANTGELFF. The CDR3 bases are TGTGCCAGCAGTGAAGACAGGGCCAACACCGGGGAGCTGTTTTTT.

V usage is TRBV6-5 and J usage is TRBJ1-6; D unresolved. Trimming stripped 8 bases from V and 7 bases from J, with 15 bases between. The CDR3 consists of 14 residues. From germline, CDR1 is MNHEY and CDR2 SVGAGI. CDR3 in amino acids: CASGPGPENSPLHF. In DNA, the CDR3 is TGTGCCAGCGGGCCCGGACCGGAAAATTCACCCCTCCACTTT.

This clone is a singleton in its sample. The J gene is TRBJ1-6, the V gene TRBV7-9, with 11 nucleotides matching TRBD1. This CDR3 comprises 16 residues. CDR1 and CDR2 from the germline V gene are SEHNR and FQNEAQ (reference sequence). Losses at the gene ends were 4 bases for V and 6 bases for J; bases not matched to a gene: 5. The DNA for the CDR3 is TGTGCCAGCAGCTGGACAGGGGGCGTATTTAATTCACCCCTCCACTTT. Translating it yields CASSWTGGVFNSPLHF. Filled out from reference TRBV7-9 and TRBJ1-6, the complete variable domain reads DTGVSQNPRHKITKRGQNVTFRCDPISEHNRLYWYRQTLGQGPEFLTYFQNEAQLEKSRLLSDRFSAERPKGSFSTLEIQRTEQGDSAMYLCASSWTGGVFNSPLHFGNGTRLTVT.

This chain links TRBV5-4 with TRBJ2-3; TRBD1 matches 8 bases. Germline V gene sequence: CDR1 SGHNT, CDR2 YYREEE (reference sequence). The CDR3 is made up of 13 amino acids. J was trimmed by 4 bases and V by 4 bases; bases with no gene match: 2. This CDR3 reads CASSGQGADTQYF. In DNA form, the CDR3 reads TGTGCCAGCAGCGGACAGGGAGCAGATACGCAGTATTTT.

This clone was found once. At the DNA level, this CDR3 is encoded by other sequences in the same sample as well. The chain employs TRBV5-1 and TRBJ2-7; 7 nucleotides agree with TRBD1. Trimming cost V 4 bases and J 2 bases; bases outside gene matches: 9. Per the germline V gene, CDR1 is SGHRS and CDR2 is YFSETQ. The CDR3 is 15 residues long. CDR3 amino acids: CASSHDRAFTYEQYF. CDR3 DNA sequence: TGCGCCAGCAGCCATGACAGGGCCTTCACCTACGAGCAGTACTTC.

V is TRBV28 and J is TRBJ1-1, with 9 bases fitting TRBD1. V shed 6 bases, J shed 7 bases, and the junction held 6 bases outside the gene matches. The CDR3 is made up of 13 amino acids. Germline CDR1 MDHEN, CDR2 SYDVKM. The CDR3 nucleotides are TGTGCCAGCAGGCGAACAGGGGGCTTTGAAGCTTTCTTT. Translated: CASRRTGGFEAFF. The full variable domain, in which reference TRBV28 and TRBJ1-1 provide the parts outside the CDR3, is DVKVTQSSRYLVKRTGEKVFLECVQDMDHENMFWYRQDPGLGLRLIYFSYDVKMKEKGDIPEGYSVSREKKERFSLILESASTNQTSMYLCASRRTGGFEAFFGQGTRLTVV.

The rearrangement uses TRBV6-5 and TRBJ1-5; D not certain. The germline V gene encodes CDR1 MNHEY and CDR2 SVGAGI. Deletions cut 8 bases from V and 6 bases from J, with 14 bases between. This CDR3 is built from 13 residues. This CDR3 reads CASRQDPSQPQHF. The DNA for the CDR3 is TGTGCCAGCCGTCAGGATCCCAGTCAGCCCCAGCATTTT.

The genes are TRBV11-3 and TRBJ2-7; D is possibly TRBD1 (6 bases). V was shortened by 1 base and J by 2 bases, with 9 bases between the two germline ends. Germline V CDR1 and CDR2: SGHNT, YENEEA. The CDR3 sequence is 14 residues long. The CDR3 DNA reads TGTGCCAGCAGCTTAGTTTCAGGGGCCTACGAGCAGTACTTC. This sequence encodes CASSLVSGAYEQYF.